The following is a T cell receptor beta chain sequence with its context. Its specificity is unknown. The data are from a study of blood T cells in healthy people across ages. Individuals who donated were healthy Caucasians from Russia aged roughly 6 to 90. Study-wide results and limits: TCR beta diversity tracked closely with naive T cell percentage. The diversity estimates, figures obtained from one million T cells, were considered underestimates.

A second PCR of roughly 7 to 11 cycles used a sample-barcoded 5' primer and a J-beta primer mix. The yield of each sample was at least 2.5 million CDR3-containing paired-end reads. Using its own MiXCR run on the 5' RACE reads, TCRdb lists one record per CDR3 protein. The table shows around 1,600,000 distinct CDR3 sequences, with about 42% occurring only once. The sequence derives from a woman aged 18 to 35 in good health. Material: blood.

The CDR3 sequence is CSVEGRSEQFF. The DNA of the CDR3 is TGCAGCGTTGAAGGACGGAGTGAGCAGTTCTTC. V gene TRBV29-1 combines with J gene TRBJ2-1; no clear D. This CDR3 has 11 amino acids. Germline V gene sequence: CDR1 SQVTM, CDR2 ANQGSEA. The germline V and J ends were trimmed by 1 base and 9 bases, with 7 bases remaining between them.